This T cell receptor beta chain derives from a study of cytomegalovirus exposure and HLA in healthy donors. Study-wide background: Within an early data release were roughly 90 million unique TCRs drawn from HLA-typed donors.

Researchers ran the PCR with 60 Vbeta and 13 Jbeta primers. Per the original data handling: It was a later analysis that counted roughly 79 million unique TCR beta chains, of which roughly 11 million were shared. The protocol was immunoSEQ multiplex PCR, while the TCRdb copy is restricted to in-frame clones and leaves out a portion. V and J calls and clone size are as listed in that table; D and trimming were resolved from the DNA. Of just over 150,000 clones listed, approximately 70% are singletons. Though nominally healthy at sampling, donors likely had unrecorded immune exposures. The CDR3 is 12 amino acids. Germline V lookup: CDR1 GTSNPN, CDR2 SVGIG (reference sequence).

This chain uses TRBV30 with TRBJ1-1; 7 bases fit TRBD1. This TCR derives from a man aged 40-49 years in good health and CMV-seropositive. The sample taken for sequencing was PBMCs. The DNA for the CDR3 is TGTGGAGGGGGCGCGAGGAGCACTGAAGCTTTCTTT. This encodes CGGGARSTEAFF.